The rows below give T cell receptor beta chains drawn from one sample of a study of molecular identifiers for immune sequencing clone quantification. TCRdb independently ran MiXCR on the PCR reads; one entry per CDR3 protein. The data hold 300,000 to 400,000 distinct CDR3 sequences, with 20% to 25% observed a single time. Material: naive CD8+ T cells from blood, with Jurkat cell RNA spiked in. These receptors were obtained from a human donor in good health. Some libraries in this study had Jurkat cell RNA spiked in. Both conserved end residues are part of each CDR3. A D gene is named only where the DNA matches it firmly. Clone size appears in some rows only: once, few, many, or a class for an expanded clone.

CASSPPGLAGSKNIQYF	TGTGCCAGCAGCCCCCCGGGGCTAGCGGGCTCAAAAAACATTCAGTACTTC	NA	TRBD2	TRBJ2-4	TRBV27
CASSLGPRGVRYNEQFF	TGTGCCAGCAGTTTAGGTCCGCGGGGGGTCCGATACAATGAGCAGTTCTTC	many	TRBD2	TRBJ2-1	TRBV12-3/TRBV12-4
CSVGPGLEAQYF	TGCAGCGTGGGGCCGGGACTAGAGGCGCAGTATTTT	many	TRBD2	TRBJ2-3	TRBV29-1
CASSLGGTVETQYF	TGTGCCAGCAGCTTAGGCGGGACAGTAGAGACCCAGTACTTC	NA	NA	TRBJ2-5	TRBV7-9
CASSPGAGGTTDTQYF	TGTGCCAGCAGCCCAGGAGCGGGAGGCACCACAGATACGCAGTATTTT	many	TRBD2	TRBJ2-3	TRBV7-9
CASSFPGGRAYEQYF	TGTGCCAGCAGCTTTCCTGGCGGGAGGGCGTACGAGCAGTACTTC	NA	TRBD2	TRBJ2-7	TRBV11-2
CASSVGGGPYNEQFF	TGTGCCAGCAGCGTAGGGGGGGGCCCCTACAATGAGCAGTTCTTC	many	NA	TRBJ2-1	TRBV9
CASSQDTLGTGANQPQHF	TGCGCCAGCAGCCAAGATACTCTCGGGACAGGAGCCAATCAGCCCCAGCATTTT	NA	TRBD1	TRBJ1-5	TRBV4-3
CASSSGLHTDTQYF	TGTGCCAGCAGCTCGGGACTACACACAGATACGCAGTATTTT	NA	TRBD2	TRBJ2-3	TRBV5-3
CASSVVGQANTGELFF	TGTGCCAGCAGCGTAGTGGGCCAGGCGAACACCGGGGAGCTGTTTTTT	many	NA	TRBJ2-2	TRBV9
CATSEAGVQPQHF	TGTGCCACCAGTGAGGCAGGGGTTCAGCCCCAGCATTTT	few	NA	TRBJ1-5	TRBV24-1
CASSPRLAGPQETQYF	TGTGCCAGCAGCCCCAGACTAGCGGGGCCCCAAGAGACCCAGTACTTC	many	TRBD2	TRBJ2-5	TRBV7-9
CASSQAIQGNQPQHF	TGTGCCAGCAGCCAAGCAATACAGGGCAATCAGCCCCAGCATTTT	many	NA	TRBJ1-5	TRBV4-2
CASSLANSQAYLSIQYF	TGTGCCAGCAGCTTGGCCAACTCTCAGGCTTATCTTAGCATTCAGTACTTC	many	NA	TRBJ2-4	TRBV5-6
CASRKLEDYEQYF	TGTGCCAGCAGGAAACTAGAGGACTACGAGCAGTACTTC	few	NA	TRBJ2-7	TRBV7-9
CASSTTRDGTYEQYF	TGTGCCAGCAGTACAACCCGGGACGGAACCTACGAGCAGTACTTC	NA	NA	TRBJ2-7	TRBV27
CASSLEGHNEQFF	TGCGCCAGCAGCTTGGAGGGTCACAATGAGCAGTTCTTC	many	NA	TRBJ2-1	TRBV5-1
CATSIGIEQYF	TGTGCCACAAGTATAGGGATCGAGCAGTACTTC	few	NA	TRBJ2-7	TRBV25-1
CASSQDPLGTTGANVLTF	TGCGCCAGCAGCCAAGATCCACTGGGGACAACTGGGGCCAACGTCCTGACTTTC	many	NA	TRBJ2-6	TRBV4-1
CASSRGDRGGEKLFF	TGCGCCAGCAGCCGCGGGGACAGGGGAGGTGAAAAACTGTTTTTT	many	TRBD1	TRBJ1-4	TRBV4-3
CASSPAGVEAFF	TGCGCCAGCAGCCCTGCGGGGGTTGAAGCTTTCTTT	many	NA	TRBJ1-1	TRBV4-1
CASSLGPLNLYF	TGTGCCAGCAGCTTAGGCCCCCTAAATCTTTACTTC	many	NA	TRBJ2-7	TRBV7-9
CASSEPSNTGELFF	TGTGCCAGCAGCGAGCCGTCGAACACCGGGGAGCTGTTTTTT	many	NA	TRBJ2-2	TRBV9
CASSSAGTGGNEQFF	TGCGCCAGCAGTTCCGCGGGGACTGGCGGCAATGAGCAGTTCTTC	many	NA	TRBJ2-1	TRBV5-1
CAISDRGPEQYF	TGTGCCATCAGTGACAGGGGGCCCGAGCAGTACTTC	many	TRBD1	TRBJ2-7	TRBV10-3
CSARDRDRVPLEQYF	TGCAGTGCTAGAGATCGGGACAGGGTCCCCCTCGAGCAGTACTTC	many	TRBD1	TRBJ2-7	TRBV20-1
CSVEDPGSSYEQYF	TGCAGCGTTGAAGATCCGGGGAGCTCCTACGAGCAGTACTTC	many	NA	TRBJ2-7	TRBV29-1